This TCR beta chain derives from a study of beta chain features in type 1 diabetes. Expressed TCRB transcripts were sequenced, since all the RNA that had been isolated was reverse transcribed. The repertoire was sequenced with immunoSEQ multiplex PCR; TCRdb's copy has only in-frame clones and lacks some. The table has about 350,000 clones, about 20% seen once. Study-level findings and limits: A possible short-template PCR bias applies equally to patients and controls. Reduced insertions and increased deletions marked VDJ junctions in type 1 diabetes patients.

The germline gives CDR1 SEHNR, CDR2 FQNEAQ (reference sequence). This CDR3 has 17 amino acids. V shed 5 bases and J 6 bases; nucleotides not matched to a gene: 16. This clone was counted between two and nine times. The target antigen is unknown. The sequence was collected from a woman aged 18-35 years in good health. Sequencing used naive CD4+ T cells from blood. The V gene is TRBV7-9, the J gene TRBJ2-1, with 7 bases aligning to TRBD2. CDR3 sequence (DNA): TGTGCCAGCAGCCCACGTATTAGGTGGGAGGGCCGCAATGAGCAGTTCTTC. It specifies CASSPRIRWEGRNEQFF.